Below are 13 T cell receptor beta chains sequenced from a single sample in a study of cytomegalovirus exposure and HLA in healthy donors. This table comes from immunoSEQ multiplex PCR, and its TCRdb copy is limited to in-frame clones, with some not included. This sample yields over 20,000 clones, of which roughly 97% are seen a single time; 8.5% to 10% belongs to the top ten. The sequencing input was PBMCs. All receptors come from a man between 25 and 39 years old in good health and CMV-seropositive.

This clone was picked up one time. This chain links TRBV9 with TRBJ1-5; D is unclear. The V gene's germline CDR1 is SGDLS and CDR2 YYNGEE. Trimming removed 0 bases from V and 6 bases from J, with 10 bases in between. The CDR3 extends over 14 amino acids. CDR3 residues: CASSVGGLGQPQHF. CDR3 DNA: TGTGCCAGCAGCGTAGGAGGGTTGGGTCAGCCCCAGCATTTT.

The chain couples TRBV27 to TRBJ2-7; TRBD2 matches at 9 bases. The CDR3 has 18 residues. CDR1 and CDR2 (germline): MNHEY, SMNVEV (reference sequence). V was clipped by 3 bases and J by 3 bases; unmatched bases: 15. This CDR3 reads CASSFSTGATSGFYEQYF. CDR3 DNA sequence: TGTGCCAGCAGTTTTAGCACAGGGGCGACTAGCGGATTCTACGAGCAGTACTTC.

For the CDR3, the DNA is TGCGCCTTGGGGGGACAGGAGGTTCAAGCTTTCTTT. Its translation: CALGGQEVQAFF. V usage is TRBV10-1 and J usage is TRBJ1-1; the match to TRBD1 covers 8 bases. J was trimmed by 9 bases and V by 11 bases; bases with no gene match: 11. The germline V gene has CDR1 WNHNN and CDR2 SYGVQD (reference sequence). CDR3 size: 12 residues.

The chain recombines TRBV11-2 with TRBJ1-2; 8 bases are shared with TRBD1. The CDR3 runs 16 residues. The trim removed 5 bases at V and 6 bases at J, leaving 14 bases unmatched. Germline loops: CDR1 SGHAT, CDR2 FQNNGV. The chain's CDR3 is CASSLFVAGGVHGYTF. The DNA for the CDR3 is TGTGCCAGCAGCCTGTTTGTGGCAGGGGGCGTGCATGGCTACACCTTC.

This chain links TRBV28 with TRBJ2-7; 7 bases fit TRBD2. Germline CDR1 reads MDHEN; CDR2 reads SYDVKM. V was clipped by 4 bases and J by 2 bases; unmatched bases: 5. The CDR3 extends over 14 amino acids. The CDR3 region has the DNA TGTGCCAGCAGTTCACAAGCGGGAACCTACGAGCAGTACTTC. Translated, it gives CASSSQAGTYEQYF.

This sequence joins TRBV7-2 and TRBJ1-1; D gene ambiguous. Germline V gives CDR1 SGHTA, CDR2 FQGNSA. The V and J ends lost 6 bases and 4 bases respectively, with 24 bases between them. The CDR3 runs 17 residues. The CDR3 coding sequence is TGTGCCAGCAGTACGCCGTCAGTGAGCGGTATTTTCACTGAAGCTTTCTTT. This codes for CASSTPSVSGIFTEAFF.

The chain has TRBV14 and TRBJ1-2; D not resolved. Germline V CDR1 and CDR2: SGHDN, FVKESK. V lost 0 bases to trimming and J lost 5 bases, with 10 bases between them. The CDR3 runs 14 residues. In DNA, the CDR3 is TGTGCCAGCAGCCAAGAGACGGCACTATATGGCTACACCTTC. Translation: CASSQETALYGYTF.

V gene TRBV5-1 combines with J gene TRBJ2-3; D possibly corresponds to TRBD1 (6 bases). V lost 0 bases to trimming and J lost 0 bases, with 8 bases between them. CDR3 length: 15 residues. Per the germline V gene, CDR1 is SGHRS and CDR2 is YFSETQ. In DNA form, the CDR3 reads TGCGCCAGCAGCTTGGGACAGGCTAGCACAGATACGCAGTATTTT. This gives the protein CASSLGQASTDTQYF.

The chain combines TRBV4-3 with TRBJ2-7; weak D call: TRBD2 (7 bases). V was shortened by 4 bases and J by 0 bases, with 13 bases between the two germline ends. The CDR3 is 15 amino acids. CDR1 and CDR2 from the germline V gene are LGHNA and YSLEER. The CDR3 is CASSPTRGASYEQYF. The CDR3 coding sequence is TGCGCCAGCAGCCCTACCCGGGGGGCCTCCTACGAGCAGTACTTC.

The V call is TRBV10-1, the J call TRBJ2-2; TRBD1 matches at 10 bases. The junction had 26 bases not matched to a gene; V was cut back by 5 bases and J by 2 bases. There are 23 residues in the CDR3. Germline CDR1 reads WNHNN; CDR2 reads SYGVQD (reference sequence). CDR3 sequence: CASSTAKPTSRTGGLVNTGELFF. The CDR3 nucleotides read TGCGCCAGCAGTACCGCGAAACCCACGAGCAGGACAGGGGGTTTGGTAAACACCGGGGAGCTGTTTTTT.

As to this clone: Compared with germline, one end of the junction differs, possibly owing to a read error. The CDR3 sequence: CASSPQGNF. The CDR3 nucleotides read TGCGCCAGCAGTCCCCAGGGAAACTTC. The rearrangement uses TRBV23-1 and TRBJ2-7; D perhaps matches TRBD1 (5 bases). TRBV23-1 is reported as an ORF; its role is uncertain. CDR3 length: 9 amino acids.

The rearrangement joins TRBV7-6 to TRBJ2-7; 7 positions agree with TRBD2. Losses at the gene ends were 1 base for V and 2 bases for J; bases not matched to a gene: 11. Germline V gives CDR1 SGHVS, CDR2 FNYEAQ. The CDR3 loop spans 17 amino acids. The CDR3 sequence: CASSLVASGGRTYEQYF. The CDR3 bases are TGTGCCAGCAGCTTAGTGGCTAGCGGAGGCAGGACCTACGAGCAGTACTTC. The variable domain in full, with the rest retrieved from reference TRBV7-6 and TRBJ2-7, is GAGVSQSPRYKVTKRGQDVALRCDPISGHVSLYWYRQALGQGPEFLTYFNYEAQQDKSGLPNDRFSAERPEGSISTLTIQRTEQRDSAMYRCASSLVASGGRTYEQYFGPGTRLTVT.

The CDR3 DNA reads TGTGCCAGCAGCGTAGATAGTTGGAGCTCTGGGGCCAACGTCCTGACTTTC. This encodes CASSVDSWSSGANVLTF. The rearrangement joins TRBV9 to TRBJ2-6; no firm D call. Germline V gene lookup returns CDR1 SGDLS and CDR2 YYNGEE. There are 17 residues in the CDR3. V lost 0 bases and J 0 bases, leaving 10 bases between the germline ends. Using reference TRBV9 and TRBJ2-6 for the parts outside the CDR3, the full variable domain is DSGVTQTPKHLITATGQRVTLRCSPRSGDLSVYWYQQSLDQGLQFLIQYYNGEERAKGNILERFSAQQFPDLHSELNLSSLELGDSALYFCASSVDSWSSGANVLTFGAGSRLTVL.